The T cell receptor beta chain under discussion was sequenced for a study of beta chain features in type 1 diabetes. Study conclusions and caveats: Shortening of TCRB CDR3s, moderate but significant, appeared in all four CD4+ subsets of Type 1 diabetes patients. Equally in patients and controls, PCR might preferentially amplify shorter templates.

V was clipped by 7 bases and J by 0 bases, with 12 bases between them. CDR3 length: 14 residues. The germline V gene has CDR1 SGHTA and CDR2 FQGNSA. Comment on this clone: Its cognate antigen is unknown.

The entirety of the isolated RNA underwent reverse transcription, so expressed TCRB transcripts were sequenced. Clones were read by immunoSEQ multiplex PCR, and TCRdb kept only the in-frame ones, dropping some. The repertoire holds more than 550,000 clones, with around 15% as singletons. Sample: naive CD4+ T cells from blood. This sequence was found in a man between 18 and 29 years old with type 1 diabetes. The chain employs TRBV7-2 and TRBJ1-1, with D uncertain. This CDR3 reads CASTLDFLNTEAFF. The DNA for the CDR3 is TGTGCCAGCACCCTTGACTTTCTGAACACTGAAGCTTTCTTT.